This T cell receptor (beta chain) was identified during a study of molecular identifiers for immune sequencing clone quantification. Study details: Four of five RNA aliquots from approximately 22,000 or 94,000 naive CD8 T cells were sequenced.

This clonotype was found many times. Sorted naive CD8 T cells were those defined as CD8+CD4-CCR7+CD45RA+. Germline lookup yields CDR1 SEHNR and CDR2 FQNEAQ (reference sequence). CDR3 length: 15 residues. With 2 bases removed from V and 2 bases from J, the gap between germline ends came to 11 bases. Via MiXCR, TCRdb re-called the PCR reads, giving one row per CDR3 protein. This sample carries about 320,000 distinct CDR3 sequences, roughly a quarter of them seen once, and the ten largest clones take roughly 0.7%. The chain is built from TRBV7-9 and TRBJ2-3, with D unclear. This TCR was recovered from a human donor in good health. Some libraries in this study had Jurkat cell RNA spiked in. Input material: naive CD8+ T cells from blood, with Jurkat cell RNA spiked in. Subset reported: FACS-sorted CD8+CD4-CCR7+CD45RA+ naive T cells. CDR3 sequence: CASSLSRILTDTQYF. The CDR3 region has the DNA TGTGCCAGCAGCTTAAGCAGGATTCTCACAGATACGCAGTATTTT.